This TCR beta chain was identified in a study of cytomegalovirus exposure and HLA in healthy donors. Study conclusions and caveats: Fewer N-insertions (relative to the roughly 670-donor mean) were reportedly seen in an Asian-associated ancestry cluster in a later analysis. Trimming of TCR beta V- and J-genes showed a link, identified in a later analysis, to a missense DCLRE1C variant.

Primers for the PCR totalled 60 Vbeta and 13 Jbeta. Sequenced by immunoSEQ multiplex PCR; TCRdb stores in-frame clones only, minus some. The repertoire holds roughly 190,000 clones, with approximately 83% as singletons. Regarding this clone: Its antigen is not identified.

The sample was PBMCs. The TCR sequence derives from a woman between 45 and 60 years old in good health and CMV-seropositive.

Here the CDR3 reads CASSPEGGHGYTF. The CDR3 nucleotides read TGTGCCAGCTCACCGGAGGGGGGGCATGGCTACACCTTC. The chain combines TRBV18 with TRBJ1-2, with a tentative D call TRBD1 (6 bases). V was shortened by 3 bases and J by 6 bases, with 11 bases between the two germline ends. CDR3 size: 13 residues. From germline, CDR1 is KGHSH and CDR2 LQKENI.